These 7 T cell receptor beta chains were sequenced from one sample in a study of early T cells in non-severe SARS-CoV-2 infection. Using its own MiXCR run on the 5' RACE reads, TCRdb lists one record per CDR3 protein. The sample carries roughly 60,000 distinct CDR3 sequences, 10% to 15% recorded once. The sample comprised whole blood. These receptors were collected from an adult who was a healthcare worker with PCR-confirmed SARS-CoV-2 infection or an uninfected control (not recorded which).

The chain uses TRBV3-1 and TRBJ2-3; 8 bases are shared with TRBD2. This CDR3 spans 16 amino acids. Germline V gene lookup returns CDR1 LGHDT and CDR2 YNNKEL (reference sequence). V gave up 1 base and J gave up 6 bases; unmatched junction bases: 9. The CDR3 spells CASSQVGGLAADTQYF. The CDR3 nucleotides are TGTGCCAGCAGCCAAGTCGGAGGACTAGCTGCCGATACGCAGTATTTT.

This clonotype has a count of ten or more. V usage is TRBV7-7 and J usage is TRBJ1-4, with D tentatively TRBD1 (6 bases). The V gene lost 5 bases and the J gene lost 8 bases, with 15 bases spanning the gap. The CDR3 spans 14 residues. Germline V gives CDR1 SSHAT, CDR2 FNYEAQ (reference sequence). The CDR3 nucleotides read TGTGCCAGCAGCCCGGACCAAAGGGGGGAAAAACTGTTTTTT. Its translation: CASSPDQRGEKLFF.

This sequence joins TRBV3-1 and TRBJ2-7; D gene uncertain. The CDR3 consists of 12 residues. V was clipped by 4 bases and J by 6 bases, with 10 bases between them. Germline CDR1 and CDR2: LGHDT and YNNKEL (reference sequence). The CDR3 DNA reads as TGTGCCAGCAGCCCTTTTGGTGGCGAGCAGTACTTC. It codes for CASSPFGGEQYF.

This clonotype was observed many times. This sequence joins TRBV7-6 and TRBJ1-2; D perhaps matches TRBD1 (6 bases). The CDR3 length is 15 residues. The germline V gene has CDR1 SGHVS and CDR2 FNYEAQ. The V gene lost 5 bases and the J gene lost 4 bases, with 17 bases spanning the gap. The CDR3 DNA sequence: TGTGCCAGCAGCGCGACTGGGACAACTTTCTATGGCTACACCTTC. Translation: CASSATGTTFYGYTF.

This clonotype has a count of ten or more. The rearrangement joins TRBV7-8 to TRBJ2-4; D unclear. CDR1 is SGHVS, CDR2 FQNEAQ, per germline. The CDR3 spans 16 residues. V shed 0 bases and J shed 0 bases, with 9 bases lying between them. The CDR3 here is CASSLAFNSAKNIQYF. The CDR3 region has the DNA TGTGCCAGCAGCTTAGCGTTTAATTCAGCCAAAAACATTCAGTACTTC.

This clonotype was recorded a few times. This rearrangement joins TRBV9 to TRBJ2-5; no clear D. V was cut by 0 bases and J by 0 bases, with 3 bases left in between. Germline V gene lookup returns CDR1 SGDLS and CDR2 YYNGEE. The CDR3 has 13 amino acids. CDR3 in amino acids: CASSVGNQETQYF. CDR3 DNA sequence: TGTGCCAGCAGCGTAGGCAACCAAGAGACCCAGTACTTC. Using reference TRBV9 and TRBJ2-5 for the parts outside the CDR3, the full variable domain is DSGVTQTPKHLITATGQRVTLRCSPRSGDLSVYWYQQSLDQGLQFLIQYYNGEERAKGNILERFSAQQFPDLHSELNLSSLELGDSALYFCASSVGNQETQYFGPGTRLLVL.

This clonotype came up many times. The gene calls are TRBV7-2 and TRBJ2-3, with D maybe TRBD2 (5 bases). Per the germline V gene, CDR1 is SGHTA and CDR2 is FQGNSA. Between the trimmed V and J ends, which lost 1 base and 5 bases, there was a span of 13 bases. This CDR3 region has 15 residues. The CDR3 sequence is CASSLGLGVGDTQYF. The CDR3 region has the DNA TGTGCCAGCAGCTTAGGACTCGGGGTGGGAGATACGCAGTATTTT.